These T cell receptor beta chains were read from a single sample in a study of T cell changes during pregnancy in multiple sclerosis. Sequenced by immunoSEQ multiplex PCR; TCRdb stores in-frame clones only, minus some. The data contain about 22,000 clones, less than 95% of them singletons. The sequences come from CD4+ T cells from peripheral blood mononuclear cells, collected in the third trimester of pregnancy. These receptors were obtained from a female donor with multiple sclerosis, enrolled in a pregnancy study. CDR3s include the opening cysteine and the closing phenylalanine or tryptophan. Each record gives: clone size, V gene, J gene, D gene, CDR3 DNA, CDR3 protein. A D gene is named only where the DNA matches it firmly. Size values are once, few and many counts, or a class for expanded clones, and some rows have none.

>NA|TRBV18|TRBJ2-1|NA
TGTGCCAGCTCACCACCGCAACCTGGACTGGGTGAGCAGTTCTTC
CASSPPQPGLGEQFF
>NA|TRBV5-1|TRBJ1-5|NA
TGCGCCAGCAGCTACTCAGGGAATGCCGATCAGCCCCAGCATTTT
CASSYSGNADQPQHF
>NA|TRBV6-5|TRBJ1-6|NA
TGTGCCAGCAGTAGGGGTAGAGGTTCACCCCTCCACTTT
CASSRGRGSPLHF
>NA|TRBV18|TRBJ2-3|NA
TGTGCCAGCTCACCTGCTAGTCCTACCACAGATACGCAGTATTTT
CASSPASPTTDTQYF
>NA|TRBV5-1|TRBJ2-5|TRBD1
TGCGCCAGCCAGCCGGGACAGGGCCTAGAGACCCAGTACTTC
CASQPGQGLETQYF
>NA|TRBV5-1|TRBJ1-4|TRBD1
TGCGCCAGCAGCCCGACCGGGACAGAAAATGAAAAACTGTTTTTT
CASSPTGTENEKLFF
>NA|TRBV29-1|TRBJ1-2|TRBD1
TGCAGCGTTGAGATAGGGGGCGTCTATGGCTACACCTTC
CSVEIGGVYGYTF
>NA|TRBV29-1|TRBJ1-1|TRBD1
TGCAGCGTTGGACAGGGAGGCACTGAAGCTTTCTTT
CSVGQGGTEAFF
>NA|TRBV11-1|TRBJ2-4|TRBD2
TGTGCCAGCAGCTCTCCGGGGGGCAAAAACATTCAGTACTTC
CASSSPGGKNIQYF
>NA|TRBV27|TRBJ2-7|NA
TGTGCCAGCAGCCTTAAACAGGTTTCCTACGAGCAGTACTTC
CASSLKQVSYEQYF
>NA|TRBV11-2|TRBJ2-3|TRBD2
TGTGCCAGCAGCTTAAGGCTCGCCGCGGGGGGACCCACAGATACGCAGTATTTT
CASSLRLAAGGPTDTQYF
>NA|TRBV5-5|TRBJ1-1|NA
TGTGCCAGCAGCTTGACGGACATGAACACTGAAGCTTTCTTT
CASSLTDMNTEAFF
>NA|TRBV4-1|TRBJ2-5|NA
TGCGCCAGCAGCCGGGGCCCGCAAGAGACCCAGTACTTC
CASSRGPQETQYF
>NA|TRBV30|TRBJ2-3|NA
TGTGCCTCGGAGCAGGGGGGTGCAGATACGCAGTATTTT
CASEQGGADTQYF
>NA|TRBV7-2|TRBJ1-2|TRBD1
TGTGCCAGCAGCTTCTCACAGGGGAACTATGGCTACACCTTC
CASSFSQGNYGYTF
>NA|TRBV6-6|TRBJ1-1|TRBD1
TGTGCCAGCAGCATGGACAGGGCTGGTAACACTGAAGCTTTCTTT
CASSMDRAGNTEAFF
>NA|TRBV18|TRBJ1-5|TRBD1
TGTGCCACCAAGGGACAGAGCAATCAGCCCCAGCATTTT
CATKGQSNQPQHF
>NA|TRBV19|TRBJ1-1|NA
TGTGCCAGTAGTATCCTAGAGTTGAACACTGAAGCTTTCTTT
CASSILELNTEAFF
>NA|TRBV15|TRBJ2-5|TRBD2
TGTGCCACCAGCAGAGGGTCGATAGCGGGGGGCCTTCAAGAGACCCAGTACTTC
CATSRGSIAGGLQETQYF
>NA|TRBV18|TRBJ1-6|NA
TGTGCCAGCTCACCATCTCCGGGGGAATCACCCCTCCACTTT
CASSPSPGESPLHF
>few|TRBV5-4|TRBJ1-1|TRBD1
TGTGCCAGCAGCCGGACAGGGGGGCTGTGGGACACTGAAGCTTTCTTT
CASSRTGGLWDTEAFF
>once|TRBV19|TRBJ1-1|NA
TGTGCCAGTAGTCCACGGAGTGGCTGGGCTGAAGCTTTCTTT
CASSPRSGWAEAFF
>NA|TRBV20-1|TRBJ1-1|NA
TGCAGTGCTAACACCAGAACTGAAGCTTTCTTT
CSANTRTEAFF
>NA|TRBV7-9|TRBJ1-6|TRBD1
TGTGCCAGCAGCCTAGGAGGGACAGGGTATTCACCCCTCCACTTT
CASSLGGTGYSPLHF
>NA|TRBV28|TRBJ2-6|NA
TGTGCCAGCAGTTACCTAGGAGGAGGGAACTCTGGGGCCAACGTCCTGACTTTC
CASSYLGGGNSGANVLTF
>NA|TRBV5-4|TRBJ2-3|NA
TGTGCCAGCAGTCGGCGGCAGGGCGGCACAGATACGCAGTATTTT
CASSRRQGGTDTQYF
>once|TRBV5-1|TRBJ2-3|NA
TGCGCCAGCACCACCGAAGGGGCAGATACGCAGTATTTT
CASTTEGADTQYF
>NA|TRBV5-1|TRBJ2-1|NA
TGCGCCAGCAGCTCGATACAGGTGAGCTCCTACAATGAGCAGTTCTTC
CASSSIQVSSYNEQFF
>NA|TRBV9|TRBJ1-2|NA
TGTGCCAGCAGCGCCGGGGAGAATGGCTACACCTTC
CASSAGENGYTF
>NA|TRBV18|TRBJ2-1|TRBD2
TGTGCCAGCTCACGACCCACTAGCGGGGGAATGTATGAGCAGTTCTTC
CASSRPTSGGMYEQFF
>NA|TRBV4-1|TRBJ1-6|TRBD1
TGCGCCAGCACGACAGGGGAGTCACCCCTCCACTTT
CASTTGESPLHF
>NA|TRBV7-7|TRBJ2-2|TRBD1
TGTGCTAGCAGCCCCCGGACAGGGGGAGACACCGGGGAGCTGTTTTTT
CASSPRTGGDTGELFF
>NA|TRBV19|TRBJ1-2|TRBD1
TGTGCCACTTGGGACAGGACTAACTATGGCTACACCTTC
CATWDRTNYGYTF
>NA|TRBV2|TRBJ2-5|NA
TGTGCCAGCAGTGAAGACCAGGGAGAGACCCAGTACTTC
CASSEDQGETQYF
>NA|TRBV9|TRBJ2-7|NA
TGTGCCAGCAGCGTAGGGGCGGGGAGCTCCTACGAGCAGTACTTC
CASSVGAGSSYEQYF